Below, one TCR beta chain is given with its context. The CDR3 loop spans 15 amino acids. Germline V gene sequence: CDR1 SSHAT, CDR2 FNYEAQ (reference sequence). V was pared by 6 bases and J by 4 bases, with 4 bases of the junction left unmatched. The data belong to a study of lymphopenia after photon versus proton radiotherapy. The method was immunoSEQ multiplex PCR; TCRdb's version includes in-frame clones alone and lacks a portion of them. Among some 14,000 clones listed, over 65% were seen once. The chain links TRBV7-7 to TRBJ2-1, with TRBD2 matching 12 bases. Here the sequenced sample was peripheral blood, taken from a patient treated with photon-based radiotherapy. The sequence derives from a man in his fifties or sixties with gastric cancer. CDR3 DNA: TGTGCCAGCAGTCCAACTAGCGGGGGGTACAATGAGCAGTTCTTC. Protein sequence: CASSPTSGGYNEQFF.